The sequence of this TCR beta chain was determined in a study of long-term antiretroviral therapy in people with HIV. Investigators performed immunoSEQ version v3.0 at survey level. TCRdb keeps only in-frame clones here, not all; method: immunoSEQ multiplex PCR. The data hold 35,000 to 45,000 clones, with 80% to 90% observed a single time. V lost 3 bases and J lost 4; bases outside the gene matches: 5. From germline, CDR1 is SGHRS and CDR2 YFSETQ. CDR3 length: 15 residues. The V and J genes are TRBV5-1 and TRBJ1-1, with 11 bases identical to TRBD1. Sequencing was performed on unsorted PBMCs, taken 2.2 years after starting antiretroviral therapy. The source is a man aged 18 to 29 with HIV. DNA of the CDR3: TGCGCCAGCAGCTCTAGGACAGGGGGCACCACTGAAGCTTTCTTT. It codes for CASSSRTGGTTEAFF.